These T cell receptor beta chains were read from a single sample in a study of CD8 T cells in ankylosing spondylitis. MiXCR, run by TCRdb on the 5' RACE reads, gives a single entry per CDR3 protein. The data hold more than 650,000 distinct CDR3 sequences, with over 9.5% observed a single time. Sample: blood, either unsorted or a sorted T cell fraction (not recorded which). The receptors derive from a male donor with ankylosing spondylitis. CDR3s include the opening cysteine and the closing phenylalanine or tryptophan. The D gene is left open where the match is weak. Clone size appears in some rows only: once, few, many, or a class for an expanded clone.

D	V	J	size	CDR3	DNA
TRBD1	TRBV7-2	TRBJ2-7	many	CASSFRTGSYEQYF	TGTGCCAGCAGCTTCCGGACAGGCTCCTACGAGCAGTACTTC
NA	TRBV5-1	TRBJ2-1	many	CASSVTGIPYNEQFF	TGCGCCAGCAGCGTCACAGGGATTCCCTACAATGAGCAGTTCTTC
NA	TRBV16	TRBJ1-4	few	CASSQYKNPGEKLFF	TGTGCCAGCAGCCAATACAAAAACCCAGGGGAAAAACTGTTTTTT
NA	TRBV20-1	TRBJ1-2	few	CNATPYGYTF	TGCAACGCCACTCCCTATGGCTACACCTTC
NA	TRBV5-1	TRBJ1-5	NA	CASSLDGTQPQHF	TGCGCCAGCAGCCTCGACGGGACTCAGCCCCAGCATTTT
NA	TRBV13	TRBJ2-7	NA	CASSLQGNSYEQYF	TGTGCCAGCAGCTTACAGGGAAATTCCTACGAGCAGTACTTC
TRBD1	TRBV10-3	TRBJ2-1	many	CAISGTGTGVNEQFF	TGTGCCATCAGTGGAACGGGGACAGGCGTCAATGAGCAGTTCTTC
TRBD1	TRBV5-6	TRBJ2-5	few	CASSSRRTGEKETQYF	TGTGCCAGCAGCTCCAGGCGGACAGGGGAAAAAGAGACCCAGTACTTC
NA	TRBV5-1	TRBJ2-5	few	CASSLGLGAQQETQYF	TGCGCCAGCAGCTTGGGTCTCGGGGCCCAGCAAGAGACCCAGTACTTC
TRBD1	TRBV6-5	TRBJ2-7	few	CASSSHPDRSGEQYF	TGTGCCAGCAGTTCCCACCCGGACAGGTCTGGGGAGCAGTACTTC
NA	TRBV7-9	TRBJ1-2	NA	CASSSADNYGYTF	TGTGCCAGCAGCTCGGCCGACAACTATGGCTACACCTTC
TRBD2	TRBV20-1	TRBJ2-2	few	CSASSSGTGELFF	TGCAGTGCTAGTTCTAGCGGGACCGGGGAGCTGTTTTTT
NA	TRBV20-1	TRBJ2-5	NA	CSARAPELRGQETQYF	TGCAGTGCTAGAGCTCCGGAACTGCGGGGACAAGAGACCCAGTACTTC
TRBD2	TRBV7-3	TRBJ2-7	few	CASSFSGGEYEQYF	TGTGCCAGCAGCTTTAGCGGGGGGGAGTACGAGCAGTACTTC
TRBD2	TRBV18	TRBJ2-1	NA	CASSPPASGGGPYNEQFF	TGTGCCAGCTCACCACCTGCTAGCGGGGGGGGTCCCTACAATGAGCAGTTCTTC
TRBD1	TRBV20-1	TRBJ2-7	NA	CSAPQGRDRVLAYEQYF	TGCAGTGCCCCCCAAGGCCGGGACAGGGTGTTAGCCTACGAGCAGTACTTC
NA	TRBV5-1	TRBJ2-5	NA	CASSSIWSISETQYF	TGCGCCAGCAGCTCTATATGGTCGATTTCAGAGACCCAGTACTTC
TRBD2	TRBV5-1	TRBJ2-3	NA	CASSLLTSGGAGADTQYF	TGCGCCAGCAGCTTGTTGACTAGCGGGGGGGCCGGAGCAGATACGCAGTATTTT
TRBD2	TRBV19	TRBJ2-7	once	CASSIGGTTKEQYF	TGTGCCAGTAGTATAGGTGGGACTACCAAGGAGCAGTACTTC
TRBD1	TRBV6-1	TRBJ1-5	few	CASGATGNNQPQHF	TGTGCCAGCGGGGCGACAGGGAACAATCAGCCCCAGCATTTT
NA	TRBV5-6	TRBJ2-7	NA	CASSLVDQTTKYF	TGTGCCAGCAGCTTGGTTGACCAAACTACGAAGTACTTC
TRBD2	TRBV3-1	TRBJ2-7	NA	CASSQLAGGPNEQYF	TGTGCCAGCAGCCAATTAGCGGGAGGGCCGAACGAGCAGTACTTC
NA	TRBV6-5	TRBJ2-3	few	CASSFVLSRTDTQYF	TGTGCCAGCAGTTTCGTCCTGTCCCGCACAGATACGCAGTATTTT
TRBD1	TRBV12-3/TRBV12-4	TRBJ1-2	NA	CAFCLTGTGTFYYGYTF	TGTGCCTTCTGTTTGACCGGGACAGGGACATTCTACTATGGCTACACCTTC
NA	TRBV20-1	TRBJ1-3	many	CSARDQRGRDFGNTIYF	TGCAGTGCTAGAGATCAAAGGGGGAGGGATTTTGGAAACACCATATATTTT
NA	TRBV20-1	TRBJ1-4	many	CSARVGSGEKLFF	TGCAGTGCTAGAGTGGGGTCCGGGGAAAAACTGTTTTTT
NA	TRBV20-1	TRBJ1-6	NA	CSATSGRYNSPLHF	TGCAGTGCCACGTCGGGGAGGTATAATTCACCCCTCCACTTT
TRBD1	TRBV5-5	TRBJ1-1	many	CASSAGGTGYTEAFF	TGTGCCAGCAGCGCAGGGGGGACAGGCTACACTGAAGCTTTCTTT
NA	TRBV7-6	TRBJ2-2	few	CASRKQQGNTGELFF	TGTGCCAGCAGGAAACAACAGGGGAACACCGGGGAGCTGTTTTTT
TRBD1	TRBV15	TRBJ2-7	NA	CATSTDLRDRAHEQYF	TGTGCCACCAGCACAGACCTACGGGACAGGGCACACGAGCAGTACTTC
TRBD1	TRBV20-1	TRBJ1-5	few	CSAGVARTGPQRAQHF	TGCAGTGCCGGGGTGGCGAGGACAGGGCCCCAGAGGGCCCAGCATTTT
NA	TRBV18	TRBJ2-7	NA	CASSPYQHLEEQYF	TGTGCCAGCTCACCATATCAGCACCTTGAGGAGCAGTACTTC
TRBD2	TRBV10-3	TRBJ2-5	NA	CAINPSGRGETQYF	TGTGCCATCAATCCTAGCGGGAGAGGGGAGACCCAGTACTTC